A single sample gave rise to the 12 T cell receptor beta chains below, sequenced in a study of early T cells in non-severe SARS-CoV-2 infection. From the 5' RACE reads, TCRdb called clonotypes with MiXCR, one entry per CDR3 protein. The table records fewer than 85,000 distinct CDR3 sequences, around 12% of them present only once. The sample taken for sequencing was whole blood. The receptors were gathered from an adult who was a healthcare worker with PCR-confirmed SARS-CoV-2 infection or an uninfected control (not recorded which).

This clonotype was found a few times. The chain has TRBV29-1 and TRBJ2-1, with D possibly being TRBD1 (6 bases). Trimming pared 4 bases from V and 5 bases from J, leaving 12 bases between. The length of the CDR3 is 13 residues. The germline gives CDR1 SQVTM, CDR2 ANQGSEA. CDR3 amino acids: CSVGQGFDNEQFF. In DNA form, the CDR3 reads TGCAGCGTTGGCCAGGGGTTCGACAATGAGCAGTTCTTC.

This clonotype was picked up many times. J is TRBJ2-7 and V is TRBV7-2; 10 positions match TRBD2. Germline CDR1 and CDR2: SGHTA and FQGNSA. V shed 2 bases, J shed 3 bases, and the junction held 4 bases outside the gene matches. The CDR3 contains 15 residues. The CDR3 spells CASSLLAGALYEQYF. CDR3 in DNA: TGTGCCAGCAGCTTACTAGCGGGGGCCCTCTACGAGCAGTACTTC.

The rearrangement links TRBV3-1 to TRBJ1-1; 7 positions match TRBD1. Germline lookup yields CDR1 LGHDT and CDR2 YNNKEL (reference sequence). V gave up 4 bases and J gave up 3 bases; unmatched junction bases: 5. CDR3 size: 14 residues. CDR3 amino acids: CASSRTGQYTEAFF. The CDR3 coding sequence is TGTGCCAGCAGCCGTACGGGACAGTACACTGAAGCTTTCTTT.

This clonotype was seen many times. This chain connects TRBV14 to TRBJ2-1, with a possible D match to TRBD2 (6 bases). The CDR3 length is 14 residues. Germline CDR1 reads SGHDN; CDR2 reads FVKESK. V lost 5 bases to trimming and J lost 5 bases, with 13 bases between them. Written as DNA, the CDR3 is TGTGCCAGCAGCTTCCCCGGGAGCCACAATGAGCAGTTCTTC. Its translation: CASSFPGSHNEQFF. Based on the CDR3 plus reference TRBV14 and TRBJ2-1, the full variable domain is EAGVTQFPSHSVIEKGQTVTLRCDPISGHDNLYWYRRVMGKEIKFLLHFVKESKQDESGMPNNRFLAERTGGTYSTLKVQPAELEDSGVYFCASSFPGSHNEQFFGPGTRLTVL.

This clonotype has a count of ten or more. The chain is built from TRBV28 and TRBJ1-1, with D possibly matching TRBD1 (5 bases). The V end was cut by 2 bases, the J end by 5 bases, with 15 bases between. The CDR3 covers 15 residues. In germline, CDR1 is MDHEN, CDR2 SYDVKM. The CDR3 here is CASSLIGRAVTEAFF. CDR3 DNA sequence: TGTGCCAGCAGTTTAATTGGCAGGGCGGTAACTGAAGCTTTCTTT.

Details on this clonotype: Since a much larger clone is just one base distant, this may be a read error. The chain uses TRBV29-1 and TRBJ1-2; D is unclear. The CDR3 spans 14 residues. The germline CDR1 and CDR2 sequences are SQVTM and ANQGSEA. The V end lost 5 bases, the J end lost 0 bases, and 13 bases lay between the germline ends. The CDR3 reads CSVRPLTTNYGYTF. CDR3 DNA sequence: TGCAGCGTTAGGCCCCTCACAACTAACTATGGCTACACCTTC.

Many counts were recorded for this clonotype. The chain couples TRBV12-3 or TRBV12-4 to TRBJ1-6; the D is unclear. V gave up 2 bases and J gave up 14 bases, with 13 bases separating them. The CDR3 length is 13 residues. CDR3 residues: CASSLTSHQALHF. CDR3 in DNA: TGTGCCAGCAGTTTAACCTCTCACCAAGCCCTCCACTTT.

This clonotype has at least ten counts. The chain is built from TRBV24-1 and TRBJ2-1; tentatively, D is TRBD1 or TRBD2 (5 bases each). The CDR3 runs 13 residues. CDR1 is KGHDR and CDR2 is SFDVKD in the germline V gene. Trimming removed 3 bases from V and 16 bases from J, with 18 bases in between. CDR3 region: CATSDPPPGPRFF. For the CDR3, the DNA is TGTGCCACCAGTGATCCGCCGCCGGGACCCCGTTTCTTC.

In this sample, this clonotype turned up many times. The chain combines TRBV6-4 with TRBJ2-5, with no clear D. Germline lookup yields CDR1 MRHNA and CDR2 SNTAGT. The V and J ends lost 2 bases and 4 bases respectively, with 5 bases between them. This CDR3 comprises 12 residues. CDR3 DNA sequence: TGTGCCAGCAGTGACCACGGAGAGACCCAGTACTTC. Residues: CASSDHGETQYF.

This clonotype was detected ten times or more. The V and J genes are TRBV3-1 and TRBJ2-1, with TRBD2 identical over 7 bases. The CDR3 extends over 16 amino acids. The germline gives CDR1 LGHDT, CDR2 YNNKEL (reference sequence). With 5 bases clipped from V and 4 bases from J, the junction kept 11 bases outside the gene matches. As DNA, the CDR3 is TGTGCCAGCAGCTCAAGAGCGGGGCGGGGATACAATGAGCAGTTCTTC. Translation gives CASSSRAGRGYNEQFF.

The chain recombines TRBV4-3 with TRBJ2-3, with 7 positions matching TRBD2. Trimming took 0 bases from V and 4 from J; bases not matched to a gene: 10. Germline CDR1 reads LGHNA; CDR2 reads YSLEER. This CDR3 comprises 17 residues. CDR3 in DNA: TGCGCCAGCAGCCAAGATACCGGGGAGGGCCGGCCAGATACGCAGTATTTT. It specifies CASSQDTGEGRPDTQYF.

This clonotype was picked up many times. The rearrangement joins TRBV7-2 to TRBJ2-1; 9 bases are a match to TRBD1. Trimming cost V 2 bases and J 8 bases; bases outside gene matches: 4. The germline CDR1 and CDR2 sequences are SGHTA and FQGNSA. This CDR3 has 14 residues. CDR3 protein: CASSLTRQGDEQFF. In DNA form, the CDR3 reads TGTGCCAGCAGCTTAACCAGACAGGGGGATGAGCAGTTCTTC.